The next 3 T cell receptor beta chains were all read from a single sample in a study of blood T cell repertoires in COVID-19. TCRdb keeps only in-frame clones here, not all; method: immunoSEQ multiplex PCR. This table has roughly 290,000 clones, more than 85% appearing once. Sequencing was done on a sample of peripheral blood. Every receptor here comes from a man younger than 40 with acute or convalescent COVID-19.

The chain recombines TRBV30 with TRBJ2-3, with TRBD2 identical over 10 bases. From germline, CDR1 is GTSNPN and CDR2 SVGIG (reference sequence). The CDR3 extends over 17 amino acids. With 0 bases clipped from V and 6 bases from J, the junction kept 12 bases outside the gene matches. The DNA for the CDR3 is TGTGCCTGGAGTGTACCGTTAACTAGCGGGGAGGAGGATACGCAGTATTTT. It is translated as CAWSVPLTSGEEDTQYF.

This chain joins TRBV6-5 and TRBJ2-7; TRBD2 aligns across 9 bases. The CDR3 totals 14 residues. Germline trimming cut 10 bases from V and 1 base from J; bases unmatched to any gene: 8. Germline V CDR1 and CDR2: MNHEY, SVGAGI. The CDR3 loop reads CAIPYTSGSYEQYF. In nucleotides, the CDR3 is TGTGCCATCCCTTATACTAGCGGGTCCTACGAGCAGTACTTC.

The V and J genes are TRBV10-1 and TRBJ1-5, with unresolved D. CDR1 and CDR2 (germline): WNHNN, SYGVQD (reference sequence). This CDR3 contains 16 residues. Between the trimmed V and J ends, which lost 4 bases and 1 base, there was a span of 14 bases. The CDR3 loop reads CASSGVEARSNQPQHF. DNA for the CDR3: TGCGCCAGCAGTGGAGTTGAGGCTCGAAGCAATCAGCCCCAGCATTTT.